A selection of T cell receptor beta chains follows, all from one sample in a study of OX40 agonist ivuxolimab in advanced cancers. Data came from immunoSEQ multiplex PCR; TCRdb stores just in-frame clones and leaves some out. The profile shows some 68,000 clones, approximately 83% of them singletons. Sequencing used CD4+ or CD8+ T cells sorted from blood, obtained in a trial of the OX40 agonist ivuxolimab. All receptors come from an adult with an advanced solid tumor such as melanoma, head and neck, liver or kidney cancer. The CDR3 runs from the conserved cysteine through the conserved F or W. The order of the fields is V gene, D gene, J gene, CDR3 protein. D genes are given only for firm matches.

TRBV6-1	-	-	CASSEAGRAYEQYF
TRBV10-3	-	TRBJ1-5	CAINSGSNQPQHF
TRBV6-7	-	TRBJ1-4	CASSRYYPSNEKLFF
TRBV5-6	-	TRBJ2-3	CASLGVLTDTQYF
TRBV27	-	TRBJ2-7	CASSTAGTSSSYEQYF
TRBV5-6	-	TRBJ1-3	CASSSLIQGPGNTIYF
TRBV7-9	-	TRBJ2-7	CATRGGFREQYF
TRBV6-6	-	TRBJ1-1	CASSYSGGNTEAFF
TRBV6-1	TRBD2	TRBJ2-5	CASSGGAQETQYF
TRBV5-1	TRBD1	TRBJ1-6	CASSSGTGGENSPLHF
TRBV2	TRBD2	TRBJ2-5	CASIKLSSGGARETQYF
TRBV5-6	TRBD1	TRBJ2-7	CASSLYPGGSYEQYF
TRBV7-2	-	TRBJ2-3	CASSLDTGAGSRNTQYF
TRBV6-5	-	TRBJ2-5	CASSRDGRPQETQYF
TRBV19	TRBD1	TRBJ2-1	CASKGQGSYNEQFF
TRBV6-1	-	TRBJ2-7	CASSEGGGPVEQYF
TRBV28	-	TRBJ1-5	CASSFYRVTNQPQHF
TRBV5-1	TRBD1	TRBJ1-6	CASSGTGGNNSPLHF
TRBV7-6	TRBD1	TRBJ2-3	CASSRQGDTQYF
TRBV2	-	TRBJ2-3	CASSPTDTQYF
TRBV14	-	TRBJ1-1	CASSPREVALNTEAFF
TRBV5-1	-	TRBJ1-6	CASSPRTDPSSYNSPLHF
TRBV7-9	-	TRBJ1-5	CASSLGEQPQHF
TRBV6-5	-	TRBJ1-1	CASSYSTNNEAFF
TRBV5-1	TRBD2	TRBJ2-3	CASSSGTMKSTDTQYF
TRBV19	-	TRBJ1-2	CASRPGLQPSNYGYTF
TRBV19	-	TRBJ1-3	CASSSGTSGNTIYF
TRBV18	-	TRBJ1-2	CASSPLLDSYGYTF
TRBV11-2	TRBD1	TRBJ1-2	CASTPDRANYGYTF
TRBV2	TRBD1	TRBJ2-4	CASRRTGFLAKNIQYF
TRBV27	TRBD2	TRBJ2-5	CASSLASGGQETQYF
TRBV11-2	-	TRBJ1-4	CASSFGTSFLTNEKLFF
TRBV19	-	TRBJ1-5	CASKGWTVGINQPQHF
TRBV11-2	-	TRBJ1-1	CASSFTNLNTEAFF
TRBV5-1	TRBD1	TRBJ2-7	CASSLRPIQQGARDYEQYF
TRBV25-1	TRBD1	TRBJ1-6	CASGTGGGYNSPLHF
TRBV13	-	TRBJ2-1	CASSLRELYNEQFF
TRBV21-1	-	TRBJ2-5	CASQEGTGGKETQYF
TRBV7-8	-	TRBJ1-2	CASSKEEGPLYGYTF
TRBV7-9	TRBD1	TRBJ1-1	CAGDRDDLNGF
TRBV19	-	TRBJ1-1	CASSIGPGKMNTEAFF
TRBV19	-	TRBJ2-5	CASSIEGTGETQYF
TRBV5-6	TRBD1	TRBJ1-2	CASSQQGGYGYTF